This T cell receptor beta chain stems from a study of T-cell reconstitution after alpha-beta-depleted transplantation in children. Study-wide points: Recipient T cells and thymic progenitors that survived gave rise to the high TCRbeta diversity observed at day 60 in some patients. Reportedly, only several hundred clones from non-depleted graft cells drove alpha-beta T-cell counts at about two months. T-cell counts and diversity at one year post-transplant came mainly from newly produced T cells.

Preparation of the TCRbeta library was carried out with unique molecular identifiers. TCRdb processed the PCR reads anew with MiXCR; each CDR3 protein has one entry. The data hold about 170,000 distinct CDR3 sequences, with 11% observed a single time. There are 16 residues in the CDR3. CDR1 is MDHEN, CDR2 SYDVKM, per germline. V was trimmed by 4 bases and J by 1 base, leaving 13 bases between them. This clonotype showed up many times. The antigen remains undetermined. This clonotype was sampled from a boy aged 2 to 9 with acute myeloid leukemia, due to receive a stem cell transplant. This rearrangement joins TRBV28 to TRBJ2-2; D assignment may be TRBD1 or TRBD2 (5 bases each). The sample consisted of PBMCs, taken before TCRalphabeta/CD19-depleted stem cell transplant. Here the CDR3 DNA reads TGTGCCAGCAGTTCTCCCGGGACCCAGAACACCGGGGAGCTGTTTTTT. As protein: CASSSPGTQNTGELFF.